This TCR beta chain derives from a study of PD-1 blockade in mismatch repair-deficient tumors. In the study overall: All were previously treated, progressing patients with around eleven mismatch repair-deficient cancer types. Study-wide results and limits: Tumor-resident clones, often absent from pretreatment blood, expanded after pembrolizumab and then contracted.

TCR sequencing covered a few patients who responded to pembrolizumab. The method was immunoSEQ multiplex PCR; TCRdb's version includes in-frame clones alone and lacks a portion of them. This table has over 75,000 clones, about 84% appearing once. This clone was seen just once. Antigen specificity is unknown. This specimen was peripheral blood, taken 12 weeks after starting pembrolizumab. The sequence was obtained from an adult with mismatch repair-deficient cancer.

CDR3 in DNA: TGTGCCAGCAGTGTCAAAGGGGACACTGAAGCTTTCTTT. Amino acids: CASSVKGDTEAFF. The V call is TRBV2, the J call TRBJ1-1, with D possibly being TRBD1 (5 bases). V lost 4 bases, J lost 3 bases, and 9 bases lay in between. The CDR3 has 13 amino acids. Germline assignment: CDR1 SNHLY and CDR2 FYNNEI.